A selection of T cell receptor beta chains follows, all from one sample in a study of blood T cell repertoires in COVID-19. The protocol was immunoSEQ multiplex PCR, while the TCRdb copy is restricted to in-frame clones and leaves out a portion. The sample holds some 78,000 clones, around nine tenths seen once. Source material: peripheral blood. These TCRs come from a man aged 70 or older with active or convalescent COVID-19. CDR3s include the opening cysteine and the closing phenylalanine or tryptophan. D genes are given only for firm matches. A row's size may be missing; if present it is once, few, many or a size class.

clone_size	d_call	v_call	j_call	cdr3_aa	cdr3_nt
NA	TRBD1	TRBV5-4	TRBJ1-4	CASSSRDSLTNEKLFF	TGTGCCAGCAGCTCTCGGGACAGCCTAACTAATGAAAAACTGTTTTTT
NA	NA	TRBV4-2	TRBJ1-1	CASSQEGVGRTEAFF	TGTGCCAGCAGCCAAGAAGGGGTAGGGAGGACTGAAGCTTTCTTT
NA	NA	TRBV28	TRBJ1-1	CASISDTEAFF	TGTGCCAGCATCTCCGACACTGAAGCTTTCTTT
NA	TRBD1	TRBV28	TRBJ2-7	CASSLIETGGAEQYF	TGTGCCAGCAGTTTAATCGAGACAGGGGGCGCCGAGCAGTACTTC
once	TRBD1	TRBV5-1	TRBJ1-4	CASSLGQGNLGEKLFF	TGCGCCAGCAGCTTGGGACAGGGTAATTTGGGTGAAAAACTGTTTTTT
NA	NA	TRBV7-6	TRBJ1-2	CASSLRPRDYGYTF	TGTGCCAGCAGCTTAAGGCCTCGGGACTATGGCTACACCTTC
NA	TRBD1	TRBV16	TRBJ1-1	CASSQGGQGTEAFF	TGTGCCAGCAGCCAAGGGGGACAGGGGACTGAAGCTTTCTTT
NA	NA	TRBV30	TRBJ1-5	CAWSRSGGEPQHF	TGTGCCTGGAGTCGGTCGGGGGGGGAGCCCCAGCATTTT
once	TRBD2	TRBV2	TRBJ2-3	CASSEFPLAGYTDTQYF	TGTGCCAGCAGTGAATTCCCACTAGCGGGGTACACAGATACGCAGTATTTT
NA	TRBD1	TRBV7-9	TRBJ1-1	CASSRTGGNTEAFF	TGTGCCAGCAGCCGCACAGGGGGGAACACTGAAGCTTTCTTT
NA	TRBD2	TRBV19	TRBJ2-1	CASTIPGGNYNEQFF	TGTGCCAGTACAATCCCGGGGGGGAATTACAATGAGCAGTTCTTC
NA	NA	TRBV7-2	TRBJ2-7	CASSLGQGATYEQYF	TGTGCCAGCAGCTTAGGTCAGGGCGCGACCTACGAGCAGTACTTC
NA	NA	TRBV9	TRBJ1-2	CASSVASGAYGYTF	TGTGCCAGCAGCGTAGCTTCAGGGGCCTATGGCTACACCTTC
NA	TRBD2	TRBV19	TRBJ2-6	CASSMLPGAAGLGSGANVLTF	TGTGCCAGTAGTATGCTCCCGGGGGCGGCGGGACTAGGATCTGGGGCCAACGTCCTGACTTTC
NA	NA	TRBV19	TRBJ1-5	CASSTTGTYRQPQHF	TGTGCCAGTAGTACCACCGGGACATATCGTCAGCCCCAGCATTTT
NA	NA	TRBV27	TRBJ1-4	CASSFSGHRGTNEKLFF	TGTGCCAGCAGTTTTTCGGGACATCGCGGCACTAATGAAAAACTGTTTTTT
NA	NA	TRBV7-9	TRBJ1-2	CASSPKTTGYGYTF	TGTGCCAGCAGCCCCAAGACCACAGGATATGGCTACACCTTC
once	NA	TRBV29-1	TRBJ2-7	CSVAEVYEQYF	TGCAGCGTTGCCGAGGTCTACGAGCAGTACTTC
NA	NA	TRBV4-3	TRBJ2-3	CASSQEGSVGHTDTQYF	TGCGCCAGCAGCCAGGAGGGGTCCGTAGGACACACAGATACGCAGTATTTT
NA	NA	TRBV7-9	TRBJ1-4	CASSLAVRGEKLFF	TGTGCCAGCAGCTTAGCAGTCAGGGGTGAAAAACTGTTTTTT
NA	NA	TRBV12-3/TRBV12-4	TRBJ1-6	CASSTRSNSPLHF	TGTGCCAGCAGTACACGTTCGAATTCACCCCTCCACTTT
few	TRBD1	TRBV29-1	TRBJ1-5	CSVGTGNPGNQPQHF	TGCAGCGTGGGGACAGGGAACCCGGGCAATCAGCCCCAGCATTTT
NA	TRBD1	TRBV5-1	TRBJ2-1	CASSLVGQGGNEQFF	TGCGCCAGCAGCTTGGTGGGACAGGGGGGAAATGAGCAGTTCTTC
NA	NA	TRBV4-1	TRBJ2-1	CASSQAGAEQFF	TGCGCCAGCAGCCAAGCGGGAGCCGAGCAGTTCTTC